This T cell receptor (beta chain) was recorded in a study of monozygotic twins with inflammatory bowel disease. Regarding the study as a whole: Lower sharing of clonotypes with other individuals was seen in IBD patients than in healthy twins. This was most marked in patients showing signs of disease activity.

The input for each TCR library was 3,000 to 3,500 ng of total RNA. Using TCRalpha and TCRbeta cDNA, the researchers carried out two nested PCRs that lasted around 15 and 10 cycles. For each CDR3 protein, TCRdb gives one entry from its re-call of the 5' RACE reads, without DNA. This sample's table reports 350,000 to 500,000 distinct CDR3 sequences. Comments on this clonotype: Its matching antigen is unknown.

Per germline, CDR1 DFQATT and CDR2 SNEGSKA (reference sequence). CDR3 length: 11 amino acids. The TCR was taken from a human donor with ulcerative colitis or Crohn's disease, or a healthy co-twin of an affected twin (not recorded which). What was sequenced was blood. The chain is built from TRBV20-1 and TRBJ2-3; the TCRdb call, TRBD1, lacks DNA for checking. The CDR3 sequence is CSGGGTDTQYF.